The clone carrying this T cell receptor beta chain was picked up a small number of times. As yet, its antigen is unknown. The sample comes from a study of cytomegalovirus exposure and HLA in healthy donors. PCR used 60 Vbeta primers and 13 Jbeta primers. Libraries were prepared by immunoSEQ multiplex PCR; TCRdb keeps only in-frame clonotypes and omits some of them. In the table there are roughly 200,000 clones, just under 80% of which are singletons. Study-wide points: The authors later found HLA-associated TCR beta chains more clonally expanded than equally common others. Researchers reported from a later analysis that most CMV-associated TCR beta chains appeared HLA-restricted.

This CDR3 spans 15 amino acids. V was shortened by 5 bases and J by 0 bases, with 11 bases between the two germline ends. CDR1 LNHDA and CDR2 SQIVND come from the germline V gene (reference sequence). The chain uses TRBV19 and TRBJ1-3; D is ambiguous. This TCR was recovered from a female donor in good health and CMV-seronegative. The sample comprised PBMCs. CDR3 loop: CASSRGSSSGNTIYF. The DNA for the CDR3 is TGTGCCAGTAGTCGAGGCTCGAGCTCTGGAAACACCATATATTTT.